Listed below are T cell receptor beta chains from one sample, sequenced in a study of patients and donors after allogeneic stem cell transplantation. TCRdb itself ran the RT-PCR reads through MiXCR, one entry per CDR3 protein. The table lists about 960,000 distinct CDR3 sequences, about a sixth of them singletons. Sequenced input: blood, either unsorted or a sorted T cell fraction (not recorded which). All receptors derive from a human donor who was either an allogeneic HSCT recipient or a stem cell or donor lymphocyte infusion donor (not recorded which). It is not recorded whose cells these are; they may come from a transplant donor. CDR3s include the opening cysteine and the closing phenylalanine or tryptophan. The D gene is left open where the match is weak. Rows give clone size only sometimes, using once, few, many, or a class for an expanded clone.

>TRBV7-9|TRBJ1-1|-|-
TGTGCCAGCAGCTTACCCAGGGATGGGCACACTGAAGCTTTCTTT
CASSLPRDGHTEAFF
>TRBV7-3|TRBJ2-4|-|-
TGTGCCAGCAGCTTATCCGTAGCCAAAAACATTCAGTACTTC
CASSLSVAKNIQYF
>TRBV12-3/TRBV12-4|TRBJ1-1|-|-
TGTGCCAGCAGTTTAGCGGGGAGGGGAGCGGGAATGGCTTTCTTT
CASSLAGRGAGMAFF
>TRBV27|TRBJ2-7|-|-
TGTGCCAGCAGTTTACGGACAGCGACCCTCTACGAGCAGTACTTC
CASSLRTATLYEQYF
>TRBV4-1|TRBJ2-1|-|TRBD2
TGCGCCAGCAGCCAAGCCGCGGCTAGCGGGAGATCTGAGCAGTTCTTC
CASSQAAASGRSEQFF
>TRBV7-9|TRBJ2-7|-|-
TGTGCCAGCAGCGCGCTCCGGGACACCTCCTACGAGCAGTACTTC
CASSALRDTSYEQYF
>TRBV27|TRBJ2-1|few|-
TGTGCCAGCATTAGTGGGAATGAGCAGTTCTTC
CASISGNEQFF
>TRBV11-2|TRBJ2-1|many|-
TGTGCCAGCAGCTGGGGGAGCTCCTACAATGAGCAGTTCTTC
CASSWGSSYNEQFF
>TRBV6-1|TRBJ1-6|few|-
TGTGCCAGCAGGAAACCGACCGGGCCATTTTCACCCCTCCACTTT
CASRKPTGPFSPLHF
>TRBV5-4|TRBJ2-7|-|-
TGTGCCAGCAGCCGGGACGCCGGGTCCTACGAGCAGTACTTC
CASSRDAGSYEQYF
>TRBV2|TRBJ2-1|few|TRBD2
TGTGCCACTTGCACTAGCGGTATTAAGGATGAGCAGTTCTTC
CATCTSGIKDEQFF
>TRBV9|TRBJ2-3|many|-
TGTGCCAGCAGTGTGGGGACTAGCACAGATACGCAGTATTTT
CASSVGTSTDTQYF
>TRBV20-1|TRBJ2-1|few|-
TGCAGTGCGACTAGAAGGTCCTACAATGAGCAGTTCTTC
CSATRRSYNEQFF
>TRBV20-1|TRBJ1-3|few|TRBD1
TGCAGTGCTCGCCCACACAGGGGGCATGGAAACACCATATATTTT
CSARPHRGHGNTIYF
>TRBV18|TRBJ1-2|-|-
TGTGCCAGCTCACCACTTCTCTCCGTCGGCCGGGGTGACTATGGCTACACCTTC
CASSPLLSVGRGDYGYTF
>TRBV5-1|TRBJ2-3|-|-
TGCGCCAGCAGCTTCGTCCCCAGCACAGATACGCAGTATTTT
CASSFVPSTDTQYF
>TRBV9|TRBJ2-3|few|-
TGTGCCAGCAGCGCCCCAGAGGGAGGCCTAGATACGCAGTATTTT
CASSAPEGGLDTQYF
>TRBV3-1|TRBJ2-4|-|TRBD2
TGTGCCAGCAGCCGGACTAGCGGGAGTGTCATCATTCAGTACTTC
CASSRTSGSVIIQYF
>TRBV12-3/TRBV12-4|TRBJ2-1|few|-
TGTGCCAGCAGATCGCCCGCGGGAAGCTTGGGTGAGCAGTTCTTC
CASRSPAGSLGEQFF
>TRBV12-3/TRBV12-4|TRBJ2-5|-|-
TGTGCCAGCAGTTTAGGCCTTCCAAAAGAGACCCAGTACTTC
CASSLGLPKETQYF
>TRBV20-1|TRBJ2-5|few|-
TGCAGTGCCGCTACGTCTACTGGTTGGGAGACCCAGTACTTC
CSAATSTGWETQYF
>TRBV29-1|TRBJ2-1|few|TRBD1
TGCAGCGTCGGGACAGGATTGGGCTCCTACAATGAGCAGTTCTTC
CSVGTGLGSYNEQFF
>TRBV19|TRBJ1-2|few|TRBD1
TGTGCCAGTAGTATCCGACAGGGAGGAAACTATGGCTACACCTTC
CASSIRQGGNYGYTF
>TRBV5-1|TRBJ1-2|few|-
TGCGCCAGCAGCCCAGGATCTTGGCAGAGAGATGGCTACACCTTC
CASSPGSWQRDGYTF
>TRBV25-1|TRBJ1-5|many|-
TGTGCCAGCAACCGGGGAGATGAGCAGCCCCAGCATTTT
CASNRGDEQPQHF
>TRBV6-5|TRBJ2-7|few|-
TGTGCCAGCAGTTATAGGCGCGAGCAGTACTTC
CASSYRREQYF
>TRBV25-1|TRBJ2-3|once|TRBD2
TGTGCCAGCAGCCGGGGACTAGCGGGATCCCATAGCACAGATACGCAGTATTTT
CASSRGLAGSHSTDTQYF
>TRBV11-3|TRBJ2-2|few|TRBD1
TGTGCCAGCAGCTTAGAGGGGACAGGGAGAAACACCGGGGAGCTGTTTTTT
CASSLEGTGRNTGELFF
>TRBV3-1|TRBJ1-2|-|-
TGTGCCAGCAGCCAACGACAAGGGCTGCGGGGCTACACCTTC
CASSQRQGLRGYTF
>TRBV10-3|TRBJ2-1|many|-
TGTGCCATCGGACGGACCTGGAATGAGCAGTTCTTC
CAIGRTWNEQFF
>TRBV21-1|TRBJ2-1|-|-
TGTGCCGCGCATATTACCTGTAGCGGGAGTATTTACAATGAGCAGTTCTTC
CAAHITCSGSIYNEQFF
>TRBV6-5|TRBJ2-1|few|TRBD1
TGTGCCAGCAGTTATCTCACTGGACAGGGCGCAAACAATGAGCAGTTCTTC
CASSYLTGQGANNEQFF
>TRBV7-2|TRBJ1-1|-|-
TGTGCCAGCAGCCCGACCGTACGGACTGAAGCTTTCTTT
CASSPTVRTEAFF
>TRBV6-5|TRBJ2-7|-|-
TGTGCCATACAGGGAAGCAGCAACGAGCAGTACTTC
CAIQGSSNEQYF
>TRBV20-1|TRBJ2-3|few|-
TGCAGTGCTATGGCAGATACGCAGTATTTT
CSAMADTQYF
>TRBV12-3/TRBV12-4|TRBJ2-1|few|TRBD2
TGTGCCAGTGAAGCGGGGGGGAACAATGAGCAGTTCTTC
CASEAGGNNEQFF
>TRBV20-1|TRBJ1-1|-|-
TGCACCCCCTGGGGGGGCGGTGAAGCTTTCTTT
CTPWGGGEAFF
>TRBV4-3|TRBJ1-3|few|-
TGCGCCAGCAGCCAAGATCGGGGAGAAGGCTCTGGAAACACCATATATTTT
CASSQDRGEGSGNTIYF
>TRBV29-1|TRBJ1-1|many|-
TGCAGCGTTGTGTGGGCCGACACTGAAGCTTTCTTT
CSVVWADTEAFF
>TRBV29-1|TRBJ2-1|few|TRBD2
TGCAGCGTCCTACTAGCGTTGAATGAGCAGTTCTTC
CSVLLALNEQFF
>TRBV7-6|TRBJ2-5|few|TRBD2
TGTGCCAGCGGAAGGGACTACTTTAAGGAGACCCAGTACTTC
CASGRDYFKETQYF
>TRBV5-1|TRBJ2-7|few|-
TGCGCCAGCAGCCCCGGACAATTGTCCTACGAGCAGTACTTC
CASSPGQLSYEQYF
>TRBV3-1|TRBJ1-6|few|TRBD1
TGTGCCAGCAGGGACAGGGGGCGGCTGAATTCACCCCTCCACTTT
CASRDRGRLNSPLHF
>TRBV6-1|TRBJ1-5|-|-
TGTGCCAGCACTCTGCAGGGAAGGCATCAGCCCCAGCATTTT
CASTLQGRHQPQHF
>TRBV30|TRBJ2-1|-|-
TGTGCCTGGAGTCCGGGCCCCCCTTTAGATGAGCAGTTCTTC
CAWSPGPPLDEQFF
>TRBV2|TRBJ2-7|-|-
TGTGCCAGCAGTGAAGAAATCCTAACCTCGGGCGAGCAGTACTTC
CASSEEILTSGEQYF
>TRBV5-1|TRBJ1-2|many|TRBD1
TGCGCCAGCAGCTACGGACAGGGGGTGGATGGCTACACCTTC
CASSYGQGVDGYTF
>TRBV29-1|TRBJ1-2|-|-
TGCAGCGTTGGAGGGCGGGGGCGCGAGTATGGCTACACCTTC
CSVGGRGREYGYTF
>TRBV9|TRBJ2-3|few|-
TGTGCCAGCAGCGCCTATTCGGGGGGCACAGATACGCAGTATTTT
CASSAYSGGTDTQYF
>TRBV20-1|TRBJ2-7|-|-
TGCAGTGCAACTGCACGGGAGACCTCCTACGAGCAGTACTTC
CSATARETSYEQYF
>TRBV20-1|TRBJ2-1|-|TRBD2
TGCAGTGCTAGTGGCGGGGGAGGTTATGAGCAGTTCTTC
CSASGGGGYEQFF
>TRBV28|TRBJ2-1|few|TRBD2
TGTGCCAGCAGAAACGGACTAGCGGGAGGTTCCTACAATGAGCAGTTCTTC
CASRNGLAGGSYNEQFF
>TRBV18|TRBJ2-1|-|TRBD2
TGTGCCAGCTCACCGCCTGGGACTAGCGGGAAGCAGTTCTTC
CASSPPGTSGKQFF
>TRBV9|TRBJ2-5|many|TRBD2
TGTGCCAGCAGCGTATCAATGGGGGGGCAAGAGACCCAGTACTTC
CASSVSMGGQETQYF